These T cell receptor beta chains were read from a single sample in a study of control samples from healthy donors and cancer patients. Sequencing used immunoSEQ multiplex PCR; TCRdb keeps in-frame clones, though not all of them. Of 150,000 or so clones listed, 93% are singletons. The sequencing input was blood. The receptors were sampled from a man between 18 and 35 years old in good health. Both conserved end residues are part of each CDR3. Fields, in order: CDR3 DNA, CDR3 protein, CDR3 length, clone size, J gene, V gene, D gene. The D gene is left open where the match is weak. Clone size is stated in some rows and not others, as once, few, many or a class when expanded.

TGTGCCAGCAGCTTGTCGCCGGGGCTCAACTATGGCTACACCTTC | CASSLSPGLNYGYTF | 15 | once | TRBJ1-2 | TRBV5-4 | NA
TGTGCCAGCAGCTTAACAGGGCAGACAGATACGCAGTATTTT | CASSLTGQTDTQYF | 14 | NA | TRBJ2-3 | TRBV11-2 | NA
TGTGCCAGCAGCCGGGGACAGGGCACAGATACGCAGTATTTT | CASSRGQGTDTQYF | 14 | NA | TRBJ2-3 | TRBV7-9 | TRBD1
TGTGCCAGCAGCTTAAACAGGGCGAGCACCGGGGAGCTGTTTTTT | CASSLNRASTGELFF | 15 | NA | TRBJ2-2 | TRBV5-8 | NA
TGTGCCAGTAGGTCAAATGGGGCCGTTGAAGCTTTCTTT | CASRSNGAVEAFF | 13 | NA | TRBJ1-1 | TRBV19 | NA
TGTGCCAGCAGTCCACAGACTGAAGCTTTCTTT | CASSPQTEAFF | 11 | NA | TRBJ1-1 | TRBV6-2/TRBV6-3 | NA
TGTGCCAGCAGCGTCGGGAGTAATTCACCCCTCCACTTT | CASSVGSNSPLHF | 13 | NA | TRBJ1-6 | TRBV9 | NA
TGTGCCTGGAGTGTACTATATCCCGGGGAGCTGTTTTTT | CAWSVLYPGELFF | 13 | NA | TRBJ2-2 | TRBV30 | NA
TGTGCCAGCAGCTTGGGGCTGGATGAGCAGTTCTTC | CASSLGLDEQFF | 12 | NA | TRBJ2-1 | TRBV5-6 | NA
TGTGCCAGCAGCTTATTAACAGGGGCAGACTACGAGCAGTACTTC | CASSLLTGADYEQYF | 15 | NA | TRBJ2-7 | TRBV11-3 | TRBD1
TGTGCCAGCAGAGAGACAGGGAGCTCCTACAATGAGCAGTTCTTC | CASRETGSSYNEQFF | 15 | NA | TRBJ2-1 | TRBV28 | TRBD1
TGTGCCAGCAGTTGGGCCGGCCCTTACAATGAGCAGTTCTTC | CASSWAGPYNEQFF | 14 | NA | TRBJ2-1 | TRBV6-5 | NA
TGTGCCAGCAGCGGAAGGACTAGCGGATACACCGGGGAGCTGTTTTTT | CASSGRTSGYTGELFF | 16 | NA | TRBJ2-2 | TRBV9 | TRBD2
TGTGCCAGCAGCTTGAGGACTAAAGAAGAGACCCAGTACTTC | CASSLRTKEETQYF | 14 | NA | TRBJ2-5 | TRBV5-8 | NA
TGTGCCAGCAGCGGGTGGGAGGGGCAGAAAGAGACCCAGTACTTC | CASSGWEGQKETQYF | 15 | NA | TRBJ2-5 | TRBV7-8 | TRBD2
TGTGCCTGGAGTGGTGAACCCCCGGCCTACGAGCAGTACTTC | CAWSGEPPAYEQYF | 14 | NA | TRBJ2-7 | TRBV30 | NA
TGTGCCAGTATGGGAGCTAGCGGGGGGAAGCCAGATACGCAGTATTTT | CASMGASGGKPDTQYF | 16 | NA | TRBJ2-3 | TRBV19 | TRBD2
TGTGCCGCGGGGGGGAGCCAAGAGACCCAGTACTTC | CAAGGSQETQYF | 12 | NA | TRBJ2-5 | TRBV24-1 | TRBD2
TGTGCCAGCAGCCCAAGGGGGGGTAGGGATCAGCCCCAGCATTTT | CASSPRGGRDQPQHF | 15 | NA | TRBJ1-5 | TRBV2 | NA
TGCGCCAGCAGCTTGGCCGGACAGGGGGCGTCTGGGGCCAACGTCCTGACTTTC | CASSLAGQGASGANVLTF | 18 | NA | TRBJ2-6 | TRBV5-1 | TRBD1
TGTGCCTGGGAAGGGACCCAGAGTCATGGCTACACCTTC | CAWEGTQSHGYTF | 13 | few | TRBJ1-2 | TRBV30 | NA
TGTGCCTGGAACGACAGGGCGAATTCACCCCTCCACTTT | CAWNDRANSPLHF | 13 | NA | TRBJ1-6 | TRBV30 | TRBD1
TGTGCCATCAGTGAAGACAATGAAAAACTGTTTTTT | CAISEDNEKLFF | 12 | NA | TRBJ1-4 | TRBV10-3 | NA
TGTGCCAGTAGTGTCATTAGAAGCAATGAGCAGTTCTTC | CASSVIRSNEQFF | 13 | NA | TRBJ2-1 | TRBV19 | NA
TGTGCCAGCAGCTTCTCAGGGTTGGACTACGAGCAGTACTTC | CASSFSGLDYEQYF | 14 | NA | TRBJ2-7 | TRBV7-9 | NA
TGTGCCAGTAGTCCTTATAATCAGCCCCAGCATTTT | CASSPYNQPQHF | 12 | few | TRBJ1-5 | TRBV19 | NA
TGTGCCAGCAGGGGGACTTCGGGGGGCCTAGCCAAAAACATTCAGTACTTC | CASRGTSGGLAKNIQYF | 17 | NA | TRBJ2-4 | TRBV2 | NA
TGTGCTAGCAGCTTGGGCTACACGAACACCGGGGAGCTGTTTTTT | CASSLGYTNTGELFF | 15 | NA | TRBJ2-2 | TRBV7-7 | NA
TGTGCCAGCAGTATCCAGGGAGGGAATTCACCCCTCCACTTT | CASSIQGGNSPLHF | 14 | NA | TRBJ1-6 | TRBV6-6 | NA
TGTGCCAGCAGTGAATGGGGGTATAGTTACAATGAGCAGTTCTTC | CASSEWGYSYNEQFF | 15 | NA | TRBJ2-1 | TRBV6-1 | NA
TGTGCCTGGAGTCCTCTAAAACACCGTGGCTACACCTTC | CAWSPLKHRGYTF | 13 | NA | TRBJ1-2 | TRBV30 | NA
TGTGCCACCAGTGCCGGGGTGGGCAGTCCCCTAAGGGATCAGCCCCAGCATTTT | CATSAGVGSPLRDQPQHF | 18 | NA | TRBJ1-5 | TRBV24-1 | NA